One sample yielded the 10 T cell receptor beta chains listed below, sequenced in a study of vaccination effects on CD4 cells after COVID-19. Before sequencing, viral peptide pools were used by the ViraFEST assay to expand antigen-specific CD4+ T cells. CD4+ T cell isolation took place after approximately 11 days of culture. Vaccine recipients had no previous SARS-CoV-2 infection; their nucleocapsid antibodies were negative. Sequencing used immunoSEQ multiplex PCR; TCRdb keeps in-frame clones, though not all of them. This table has about 55,000 clones, about two thirds appearing once. These receptors have no known antigen. Specimen: CD4+ T cells from PBMCs cultured with SARS-CoV-2 spike peptides, collected before COVID-19 vaccination. The origin of the receptors is a human donor who received a COVID-19 vaccine.

Only one count was recorded for this clone. V and J are TRBV19 and TRBJ2-5; D not certain. Between the trimmed V and J ends, which lost 6 bases and 8 bases, there was a span of 16 bases. This CDR3 region has 13 residues. Germline lookup yields CDR1 LNHDA and CDR2 SQIVND (reference sequence). DNA of the CDR3: TGTGCCAGTAGCTCAACCATTAGCAGCACCCAGTACTTC. Protein product: CASSSTISSTQYF.

The gene calls are TRBV6-1 and TRBJ1-2; perhaps TRBD1 as D (6 bases). Germline V gene data show CDR1 as MNHNS and CDR2 as SASEGT. Trimming took off 0 bases at V and 6 bases at J, with 8 bases between the two ends. The CDR3 has 13 amino acids. The CDR3 DNA reads TGTGCCAGCAGTGAAGCCAGGGGCGATGGCTACACCTTC. Protein: CASSEARGDGYTF.

This clone was seen a handful of times. This chain links TRBV2 with TRBJ2-2; D may match TRBD1 or TRBD2 (5 bases each). The germline V gene has CDR1 SNHLY and CDR2 FYNNEI. V was pared by 7 bases and J by 0 bases, with 9 bases between. CDR3 length equals 14 residues. CDR3 sequence reads: CASKGTANTGELFF. The CDR3 DNA reads as TGTGCCAGCAAAGGGACGGCGAACACCGGGGAGCTGTTTTTT. The full variable domain, completed using reference TRBV2 and TRBJ2-2, is EPEVTQTPSHQVTQMGQEVILRCVPISNHLYFYWYRQILGQKVEFLVSFYNNEISEKSEIFDDQFSVERPDGSNFTLKIRSTKLEDSAMYFCASKGTANTGELFFGEGSRLTVL.

The rearrangement joins TRBV27 to TRBJ2-1, with 10 bases lining up with TRBD1. CDR1 and CDR2 from the germline V gene are MNHEY and SMNVEV (reference sequence). After removal of 2 bases from V and 10 bases from J, the junction contained 5 bases not matched to a gene. The CDR3 has 14 residues. CDR3 residues: CASSLGQGVGEQFF. The CDR3 DNA follows: TGTGCCAGCAGTTTAGGACAGGGGGTCGGGGAGCAGTTCTTC.

In the case of this clone: The identical CDR3 is also encoded by other nucleotide sequences in the sample. The DNA for the CDR3 is TGCGCCAGCAGCTTGGATCAGGTTCAAGAGACCCAGTACTTC. Protein sequence: CASSLDQVQETQYF. The genes are TRBV5-1 and TRBJ2-5; D is uncertain. CDR3 length: 14 residues. Trimming took 0 bases from V and 2 from J, leaving 8 bases between them. The germline gives CDR1 SGHRS, CDR2 YFSETQ.

This chain connects TRBV7-2 to TRBJ2-3; D unresolved. Trimming removed 4 bases at V and 2 bases at J, with 4 bases between. CDR1 and CDR2 (germline): SGHTA, FQGNSA. This CDR3 spans 12 amino acids. The CDR3 region is CASSSLTDTQYF. The CDR3 coding sequence is TGTGCCAGCAGCTCCCTCACAGATACGCAGTATTTT.

This clone appeared once. The chain carries TRBV27 and TRBJ1-2, with 9 bases identical to TRBD1. Germline-derived CDR1 and CDR2 are MNHEY and SMNVEV (reference sequence). V was pared by 5 bases and J by 7 bases, with 5 bases of the junction left unmatched. The CDR3 covers 13 residues. The CDR3 protein is CASSTGGRLGYTF. The CDR3, as DNA: TGTGCCAGCAGTACAGGGGGCCGGCTTGGCTACACCTTC.

The gene calls are TRBV2 and TRBJ2-1; D remains ambiguous. CDR3 length: 14 residues. The V gene lost 2 bases and the J gene lost 6 bases, with 11 bases spanning the gap. Germline CDR1 and CDR2: SNHLY and FYNNEI. CDR3 in DNA: TGTGCCAGCAGTGAACTAGTAGGAGTCAATGAGCAGTTCTTC. Translating gives CASSELVGVNEQFF.

The V call is TRBV5-1, the J call TRBJ2-3; 7 bases are shared with TRBD2. The J segment lost 4 bases and the V segment lost 0 bases, leaving 8 bases of the junction unmatched. The CDR3 extends over 16 amino acids. The V gene's germline CDR1 is SGHRS and CDR2 YFSETQ. CDR3 residues: CASSLAVRGGADTQYF. The CDR3 DNA follows: TGCGCCAGCAGCTTGGCCGTTCGGGGAGGGGCAGATACGCAGTATTTT.

The chain carries TRBV5-4 and TRBJ2-7; 7 bases align to TRBD2. V lost 3 bases and J lost 0; bases outside the gene matches: 9. There are 16 residues in the CDR3. The germline V gene encodes CDR1 SGHNT and CDR2 YYREEE (reference sequence). Here the CDR3 DNA reads TGTGCCAGCAGCTGGGGGGGGAGCCTGGGCTCCTACGAGCAGTACTTC. This translates into CASSWGGSLGSYEQYF.